Listed here are 23 T cell receptor beta chains from one sample, sequenced in a study of control samples from healthy donors and cancer patients. Sequencing was performed with immunoSEQ multiplex PCR; in TCRdb, only in-frame clones are kept and a portion is missing. Found here are 75,000 to 95,000 clones, around 85% of them singletons; the top ten hold roughly 40%. Sequenced sample: PBMCs. Every receptor here comes from a man aged 70-80 years with lung cancer.

This chain connects TRBV7-2 to TRBJ1-4; tentative D call: TRBD1 (6 bases). The CDR3 is 16 amino acids. Trimming took 1 base from V and 4 from J, leaving 13 bases between them. Looked up from germline, CDR1 is SGHTA and CDR2 is FQGNSA. The CDR3 region is CASSLVGGLDNEKLFF. Written as DNA, the CDR3 is TGTGCCAGCAGCTTAGTCGGGGGGCTGGATAATGAAAAACTGTTTTTT.

DNA of the CDR3: TGTGCCAGCAGCTTAGCCTCCGGGGGGCGGGGGGCCGGTCCAAATGAGCAGTTCTTC. It specifies CASSLASGGRGAGPNEQFF. This chain links TRBV7-2 with TRBJ2-1, with 8 bases lining up with TRBD2. This CDR3 is built from 19 residues. Germline V lookup: CDR1 SGHTA, CDR2 FQGNSA. The V gene end was trimmed by 0 bases and the J gene end by 7 bases; junction bases not matched to a gene: 17. Looking up the rest from reference TRBV7-2 and TRBJ2-1 gives the full variable domain: GAGVSQSPSNKVTEKGKDVELRCDPISGHTALYWYRQSLGQGLEFLIYFQGNSAPDKSGLPSDRFSAERTGGSVSTLTIQRTQQEDSAVYLCASSLASGGRGAGPNEQFFGPGTRLTVL.

CDR3 region: CASSVGQPGLHEQYF. CDR3 nucleotides: TGTGCCAGCAGCGTAGGACAGCCCGGTCTCCACGAGCAGTACTTC. The rearrangement joins TRBV9 to TRBJ2-7, with D perhaps TRBD1 (5 bases). Germline lookup yields CDR1 SGDLS and CDR2 YYNGEE. Trimming shortened V by 0 bases and J by 5 bases, and 15 bases separated the two germline ends. CDR3 length: 15 residues.

The chain has TRBV4-1 and TRBJ2-2; the match to TRBD1 covers 8 bases. The J segment lost 3 bases and the V segment lost 0 bases, leaving 3 bases of the junction unmatched. Looked up from germline, CDR1 is MGHRA and CDR2 is YSYEKL. The CDR3 has 16 amino acids. CDR3 coding DNA: TGCGCCAGCAGCCAAGATCGACAGGGGTACACCGGGGAGCTGTTTTTT. Its protein is CASSQDRQGYTGELFF.

This CDR3 reads CASSPDPRGANQPQHF. As DNA, the CDR3 is TGTGCCAGCAGTCCGGATCCCAGGGGGGCCAATCAGCCCCAGCATTTT. This sequence joins TRBV28 and TRBJ1-5; 7 bases fit TRBD1. The germline V gene encodes CDR1 MDHEN and CDR2 SYDVKM. With 5 bases clipped from V and 3 bases from J, the junction kept 10 bases outside the gene matches. This CDR3 has 16 amino acids. Full variable domain (rest looked up from reference TRBV28 and TRBJ1-5): DVKVTQSSRYLVKRTGEKVFLECVQDMDHENMFWYRQDPGLGLRLIYFSYDVKMKEKGDIPEGYSVSREKKERFSLILESASTNQTSMYLCASSPDPRGANQPQHFGDGTRLSIL.

In this sample, this clone turned up once. The rearrangement joins TRBV20-1 to TRBJ2-3; D remains unclear. V lost 0 bases and J 5 bases, leaving 3 bases between the germline ends. Germline CDR1 and CDR2: DFQATT and SNEGSKA (reference sequence). There are 11 residues in the CDR3. This CDR3 reads CSARDVDTQYF. The CDR3 DNA follows: TGCAGTGCTAGAGATGTAGATACGCAGTATTTT.

Only one count was recorded for this clone. The chain joins TRBV6-5 to TRBJ1-2, with D tentatively TRBD1 (5 bases). V was shortened by 8 bases and J by 5 bases, with 12 bases between the two germline ends. The CDR3 runs to 12 residues. The germline gives CDR1 MNHEY, CDR2 SVGAGI. The chain's CDR3 is CASGDGGYGYTF. The DNA for the CDR3 is TGTGCCAGCGGGGATGGGGGATATGGCTACACCTTC.

V usage is TRBV7-9 and J usage is TRBJ1-3; possible D gene TRBD1, 5 bases. V lost 6 bases and J lost 1, with 10 bases in between. The V gene's germline CDR1 is SEHNR and CDR2 FQNEAQ (reference sequence). The CDR3 contains 14 residues. CDR3 protein: CASRRGVSGNTIYF. The DNA for the CDR3 is TGTGCCAGCAGACGGGGGGTGTCTGGAAACACCATATATTTT.

V and J are TRBV18 and TRBJ2-1, with 10 bases fitting TRBD2. The CDR3 covers 17 residues. Trimming removed 0 bases from V and 3 bases from J; junction bases left unmatched: 5. Germline CDR1 is KGHSH and CDR2 is LQKENI. CDR3 sequence reads: CASSPPSLAGGYNEQFF. CDR3 nucleotides: TGTGCCAGCTCACCACCGTCCTTAGCGGGGGGCTACAATGAGCAGTTCTTC.

The rearrangement joins TRBV6-5 to TRBJ1-2; 10 nucleotides match TRBD1. The germline V gene has CDR1 MNHEY and CDR2 SVGAGI. V was clipped by 6 bases and J by 8 bases; unmatched bases: 6. The CDR3 is 13 amino acids. The CDR3 coding sequence is TGTGCCAGCAGCCCCGGGACAGGGGACGGCTACACCTTC. Residues: CASSPGTGDGYTF.

The rearrangement uses TRBV6-5 and TRBJ2-7, with D perhaps being TRBD1 or TRBD2 (5 bases each). The CDR3 has 14 residues. Per germline, CDR1 MNHEY and CDR2 SVGAGI. The V gene lost 5 bases and the J gene lost 3 bases, with 14 bases spanning the gap. The CDR3 nucleotides read TGTGCCAGCAGTATGGGACGGAAAGACTACGAGCAGTACTTC. Protein: CASSMGRKDYEQYF.

The chain joins TRBV7-8 to TRBJ2-1; D tentatively reads TRBD1 or TRBD2 (5 bases each). V shed 5 bases and J shed 8 bases, with 13 bases lying between them. The CDR3 has 13 amino acids. The germline CDR1 and CDR2 sequences are SGHVS and FQNEAQ. The CDR3 DNA is TGTGCCAGCAGCCGGGACGCCGGATATGAGCAGTTCTTC. Translating it yields CASSRDAGYEQFF.

The chain couples TRBV5-1 to TRBJ2-5; weak D call: TRBD1 (6 bases). Trimming shortened V by 0 bases and J by 5 bases, and 8 bases separated the two germline ends. Germline V gives CDR1 SGHRS, CDR2 YFSETQ. The CDR3 has 13 amino acids. The CDR3 bases are TGCGCCAGCAGCTTGGGACAGGCGGAGACCCAGTACTTC. Amino acid sequence: CASSLGQAETQYF.

The genes are TRBV5-1 and TRBJ1-1; D is perhaps TRBD1 (6 bases). CDR3 length: 15 amino acids. V was clipped by 4 bases and J by 4 bases, with 17 bases between them. Per germline, CDR1 SGHRS and CDR2 YFSETQ. CDR3 nucleotide sequence: TGCGCCAGCAGCCCAGGGGATTTGGGGAGCACTGAAGCTTTCTTT. Translation: CASSPGDLGSTEAFF.

The DNA of the CDR3 is TGTGCCAGTATGTCCTTAACTGAGCAGTTCTTC. Protein sequence: CASMSLTEQFF. The genes are TRBV19 and TRBJ2-1; the D is unclear. The germline gives CDR1 LNHDA, CDR2 SQIVND (reference sequence). This CDR3 spans 11 amino acids. The ends were cut back, 7 bases at V and 9 bases at J, with 10 bases in the middle.

The chain is built from TRBV7-8 and TRBJ2-7, with D perhaps matching TRBD1 or TRBD2 (6 bases each). The CDR3 is 16 residues long. V gave up 5 bases and J gave up 7 bases, with 24 bases separating them. The germline CDR1 and CDR2 sequences are SGHVS and FQNEAQ. In DNA form, the CDR3 reads TGTGCCAGCAGCCTAGAGGGCTCCGGGGGCCTCGGGGAGCAGTACTTC. Protein product: CASSLEGSGGLGEQYF.

The rearrangement uses TRBV7-2 and TRBJ2-3, with D unclear. Germline V gives CDR1 SGHTA, CDR2 FQGNSA. The V and J ends lost 5 bases and 3 bases respectively, with 15 bases between them. The CDR3 covers 15 residues. The chain's CDR3 is CASSQDGIGTDTQYF. CDR3 bases: TGTGCCAGCAGCCAGGACGGCATTGGAACAGATACGCAGTATTTT. The variable domain in full, with the rest retrieved from reference TRBV7-2 and TRBJ2-3, is GAGVSQSPSNKVTEKGKDVELRCDPISGHTALYWYRQSLGQGLEFLIYFQGNSAPDKSGLPSDRFSAERTGGSVSTLTIQRTQQEDSAVYLCASSQDGIGTDTQYFGPGTRLTVL.

This clone has just a few counts. The V call is TRBV7-2, the J call TRBJ1-2; TRBD1 matches 7 bases. CDR3 size: 15 residues. J was trimmed by 1 base and V by 0 bases; bases with no gene match: 2. CDR1 is SGHTA and CDR2 is FQGNSA in the germline V gene. The CDR3 DNA sequence: TGTGCCAGCAGCTTAGCAGGGGGCGATAACTATGGCTACACCTTC. The encoded protein is CASSLAGGDNYGYTF.

This clone was counted between two and nine times. This chain links TRBV29-1 with TRBJ1-2; no reliable D call. Trimming took 4 bases from V and 2 from J, leaving 8 bases between them. Per germline, CDR1 SQVTM and CDR2 ANQGSEA. The length of the CDR3 is 12 residues. The CDR3, as DNA: TGCAGCGTTGGTGGCCCGAACTATGGCTACACCTTC. It codes for CSVGGPNYGYTF.

The V call is TRBV7-2, the J call TRBJ2-7; D is perhaps TRBD2 (5 bases). The germline V gene encodes CDR1 SGHTA and CDR2 FQGNSA. Trimming cost V 0 bases and J 5 bases, with 11 bases left between them. The CDR3 is 14 amino acids. The CDR3: CASSLAVSVNEQYF. CDR3 nucleotides: TGTGCCAGCAGCTTAGCCGTTAGCGTAAACGAGCAGTACTTC.

The chain links TRBV19 to TRBJ1-2, with 10 bases identical to TRBD1. Looked up from germline, CDR1 is LNHDA and CDR2 is SQIVND (reference sequence). CDR3 length equals 16 residues. V lost 5 bases to trimming and J lost 5 bases; unmatched junction nucleotides: 11. The CDR3 here is CASSFHRDRGRYGYTF. In nucleotides, the CDR3 is TGTGCCAGTAGTTTCCACCGGGACAGGGGCCGGTATGGCTACACCTTC.

The rearrangement uses TRBV7-2 and TRBJ1-5; a possible D gene is TRBD1 (5 bases). This CDR3 comprises 15 residues. Deletions cut 1 base from V and 1 base from J, with 8 bases between. Germline CDR1 SGHTA, CDR2 FQGNSA. In DNA, the CDR3 is TGTGCCAGCAGCTTAGACAGGCGAAGCAATCAGCCCCAGCATTTT. Translating gives CASSLDRRSNQPQHF.

The chain carries TRBV6-6 and TRBJ1-2; the D is unclear. The CDR3 has 15 amino acids. V lost 1 base to trimming and J lost 7 bases, with 16 bases between them. Germline-derived CDR1 and CDR2 are MNHNY and SVGAGI (reference sequence). The chain's CDR3 is CASSYYGSSEGGYTF. CDR3 nucleotides: TGTGCCAGCAGTTACTATGGCAGCAGCGAAGGTGGCTACACCTTC.